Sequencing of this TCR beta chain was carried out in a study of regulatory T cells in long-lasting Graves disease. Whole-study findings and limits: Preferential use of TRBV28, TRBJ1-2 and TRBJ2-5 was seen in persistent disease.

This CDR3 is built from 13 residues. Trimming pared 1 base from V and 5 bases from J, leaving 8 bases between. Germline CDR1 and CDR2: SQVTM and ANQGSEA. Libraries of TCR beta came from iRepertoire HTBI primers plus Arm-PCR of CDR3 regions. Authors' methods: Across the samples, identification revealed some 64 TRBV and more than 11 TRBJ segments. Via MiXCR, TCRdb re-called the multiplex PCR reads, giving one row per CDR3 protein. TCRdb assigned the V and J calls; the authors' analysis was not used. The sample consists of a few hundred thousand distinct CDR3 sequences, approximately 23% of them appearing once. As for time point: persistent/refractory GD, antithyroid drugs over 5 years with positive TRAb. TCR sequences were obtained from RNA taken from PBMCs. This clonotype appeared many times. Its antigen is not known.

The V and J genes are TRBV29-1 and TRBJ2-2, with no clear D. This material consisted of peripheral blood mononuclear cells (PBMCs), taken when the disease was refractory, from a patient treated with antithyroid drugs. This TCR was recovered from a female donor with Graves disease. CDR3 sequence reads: CSVEVYGTGELFF. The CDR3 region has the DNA TGCAGCGTTGAAGTGTATGGGACCGGGGAGCTGTTTTTT.